This T cell receptor (beta chain) was captured in a study of T cell responses to AZD1222 COVID-19 vaccine. As to this clone: The antigen is unknown.

TCRdb keeps only in-frame clones here, not all; method: immunoSEQ multiplex PCR. The sample records roughly 150,000 clones, 80% to 95% being singletons. From germline, CDR1 is KGHSH and CDR2 LQKENI. V was trimmed by 2 bases and J by 4 bases, leaving 11 bases between them. This CDR3 is 14 amino acids long. Study results and limitations: Possibly, clonal diversity was underestimated; donors were largely white British and included more females.

The chain has TRBV18 and TRBJ1-1; D unclear. Sequences were derived from peripheral blood, sampled 28 days after the second AZD1222 dose. This receptor was obtained from an adult who received the AZD1222 COVID-19 vaccine. The CDR3 sequence: CASSPGVMGTEAFF. For the CDR3, the DNA is TGTGCCAGCTCACCAGGGGTCATGGGCACTGAAGCTTTCTTT.